The clone carrying this T cell receptor (beta chain) was recorded once. As yet, its antigen is unknown. The length of the CDR3 is 13 residues. The germline V gene encodes CDR1 LGHNT and CDR2 FRNRAP. J gave up 2 bases and V 4 bases, and 2 bases lay outside the gene matches. This sample stems from a study of shared clonotypes between healthy human individuals. Background on the study: Donors consisted of a couple of women and three men between 18 and 49.

An approximately 210 ng quantity of DNA, around 30,000 T cell genomes, went into the sorted-subset replicate PCRs. Sequencing used immunoSEQ multiplex PCR; TCRdb keeps in-frame clones, though not all of them. The table shows some 2 million clones, with around 96% occurring only once. General study points: Naive subsets typically showed greater estimated richness than memory subsets. Clonotype sharing levels among donors were expected to vary with sequencing depth.

Naivety among CD8 cells was defined by CD45RO negativity and positive CCR7 selection, thereby excluding terminally differentiated effector memory CD45RA+ cells. The chain employs TRBV12-5 and TRBJ2-7; 7 bases match TRBD1. This receptor was obtained from a man in his late teens or twenties in good health. Sequenced material: naive CD8+ T cells sorted from blood. DNA for the CDR3: TGTGCTAGTGGTTGGGACAGTGCCTACGAGCAGTACTTC. This sequence encodes CASGWDSAYEQYF.